This passage covers 24 T cell receptor beta chains from one sample sequenced in a study of blood T cell repertoires in COVID-19. Clones were read by immunoSEQ multiplex PCR, and TCRdb kept only the in-frame ones, dropping some. The sample records about 280,000 clones, less than 90% being singletons. Material for sequencing was peripheral blood. These receptors originate from a human donor in a cohort sampled during active COVID-19.

This chain's CDR3 is CASSDQPIAGRRYEQYF. The CDR3, as DNA: TGCGCCAGCAGTGACCAGCCGATAGCGGGACGTCGCTACGAGCAGTACTTC. The chain uses TRBV10-1 and TRBJ2-7; 8 positions match TRBD2. Looked up from germline, CDR1 is WNHNN and CDR2 is SYGVQD (reference sequence). V shed 3 bases and J 3 bases; nucleotides not matched to a gene: 13. The CDR3 runs 17 residues.

The chain uses TRBV5-4 and TRBJ2-1; TRBD2 is a possible D gene (7 bases). The V end was cut by 0 bases, the J end by 11 bases, with 15 bases between. Germline lookup yields CDR1 SGHNT and CDR2 YYREEE (reference sequence). This CDR3 has 14 residues. Here the CDR3 DNA reads TGTGCCAGCAGCTTGGAGGGGGGGTCGCGCCAGCAGTTCTTC. Translating it yields CASSLEGGSRQQFF.

This chain links TRBV19 with TRBJ2-4; D may be TRBD2 (6 bases). The germline V gene encodes CDR1 LNHDA and CDR2 SQIVND (reference sequence). V lost 5 bases and J lost 9, with 11 bases in between. The CDR3 has 12 residues. The CDR3 sequence is CASSRRGSIQYF. The DNA for the CDR3 is TGTGCCAGTAGTCGGAGGGGAAGCATTCAGTACTTC.

CDR3 bases: TGTGCCAGCAGCCCCCGGCAGGGATACTACGAGCAGTACTTC. It yields the protein CASSPRQGYYEQYF. The chain couples TRBV11-2 to TRBJ2-7; D perhaps matches TRBD1 (5 bases). CDR1 and CDR2 (germline): SGHAT, FQNNGV. The CDR3 covers 14 residues. The V gene lost 5 bases and the J gene lost 3 bases, with 14 bases spanning the gap.

V usage is TRBV15 and J usage is TRBJ2-3; TRBD2 matches at 10 bases. The CDR3 contains 18 residues. CDR1 and CDR2 from the germline V gene are LNHNV and YYDKDF (reference sequence). V was pared by 2 bases and J by 4 bases, with 12 bases of the junction left unmatched. The CDR3 here is CATSRTTSGTSVSDTQYF. The CDR3 DNA follows: TGTGCCACCAGCAGAACTACGTCCGGGACTAGCGTTTCAGATACGCAGTATTTT.

This chain connects TRBV5-1 to TRBJ2-3; D possibly corresponds to TRBD2 (6 bases). V lost 3 bases, J lost 1 base, and 15 bases lay in between. The CDR3 totals 16 residues. Germline V gives CDR1 SGHRS, CDR2 YFSETQ. CDR3 residues: CASSYGGRAGTDTQYF. Written as DNA, the CDR3 is TGCGCCAGCAGCTACGGGGGTCGAGCGGGCACAGATACGCAGTATTTT.

Points on this clone: The same CDR3 can be traced to other DNA sequences in this sample. The rearrangement joins TRBV24-1 to TRBJ1-1; D perhaps matches TRBD1 (6 bases). The V end lost 9 bases, the J end lost 2 bases, and 12 bases lay between the germline ends. The CDR3 is 13 residues long. CDR1 is KGHDR and CDR2 is SFDVKD in the germline V gene. CDR3 in DNA: TGTGCCACCCGGGGACAATTAAACACTGAAGCTTTCTTT. Its translation: CATRGQLNTEAFF.

The chain links TRBV11-2 to TRBJ1-3, with 8 bases matching TRBD1. Germline-derived CDR1 and CDR2 are SGHAT and FQNNGV. The CDR3 is 17 amino acids. Trimming cost V 5 bases and J 0 bases; bases outside gene matches: 9. CDR3 loop: CASSLDRGEGSGNTIYF. In DNA form, the CDR3 reads TGTGCCAGCAGCCTCGACAGGGGAGAGGGCTCTGGAAACACCATATATTTT.

This chain connects TRBV7-9 to TRBJ2-5, with 15 bases fitting TRBD2. The CDR3 covers 15 residues. J gave up 4 bases and V 4 bases, and 1 base lay outside the gene matches. The germline V gene encodes CDR1 SEHNR and CDR2 FQNEAQ (reference sequence). CDR3 sequence reads: CASSWTSGRGETQYF. Here the CDR3 DNA reads TGTGCCAGCAGCTGGACTAGCGGGAGGGGAGAGACCCAGTACTTC.

The chain couples TRBV7-2 to TRBJ2-7; D is perhaps TRBD1 (5 bases). With 8 bases removed from V and 4 bases from J, the gap between germline ends came to 24 bases. Germline CDR1 is SGHTA and CDR2 is FQGNSA. CDR3 length: 16 amino acids. In nucleotides, the CDR3 is TGTGCCAGCGCGAAAAACAACGGGCAGGGCCGATACGAGCAGTACTTC. Amino acid sequence: CASAKNNGQGRYEQYF.

This chain connects TRBV6-6 to TRBJ1-6, with 10 bases identical to TRBD1. Germline loops: CDR1 MNHNY, CDR2 SVGAGI (reference sequence). V lost 11 bases and J lost 7; bases outside the gene matches: 11. The CDR3 loop spans 15 amino acids. This chain's CDR3 is CAGSDRGVGNSPLHF. CDR3 nucleotides: TGTGCCGGATCGGACAGGGGGGTTGGGAATTCACCCCTCCACTTT.

The CDR3 loop is CASSYALGPQHF. In nucleotides, the CDR3 is TGTGCCAGCAGTTACGCCCTAGGACCCCAGCATTTT. The chain employs TRBV6-2 or TRBV6-3 and TRBJ1-5; D is uncertain. Trimming stripped 2 bases from V and 10 bases from J, with 9 bases between. Germline-derived CDR1 and CDR2 are MNHEY and SVGEGT. CDR3 length: 12 amino acids.

J is TRBJ2-1 and V is TRBV29-1, with D perhaps matching TRBD2 (6 bases). Trimming shortened V by 7 bases and J by 0 bases, and 25 bases separated the two germline ends. The CDR3 loop spans 18 amino acids. CDR1 is SQVTM and CDR2 is ANQGSEA in the germline V gene. The CDR3 DNA sequence: TGCAGCGCCACACGGGAGAGCAGGTGGAGAACCTCCTACAATGAGCAGTTCTTC. It is translated as CSATRESRWRTSYNEQFF.

The chain uses TRBV14 and TRBJ2-7, with 7 nucleotides matching TRBD2. The CDR3 spans 14 residues. The V and J ends lost 3 bases and 3 bases, in that order; junction bases with no gene match: 5. Germline-derived CDR1 and CDR2 are SGHDN and FVKESK. CDR3 region: CASSQVTSSYEQYF. CDR3 bases: TGTGCCAGCAGCCAGGTGACTAGCAGCTACGAGCAGTACTTC.

The rearrangement uses TRBV7-6 and TRBJ2-2; TRBD2 is a possible D gene (6 bases). CDR1 and CDR2 from the germline V gene are SGHVS and FNYEAQ. The CDR3 covers 16 residues. Trimming left V 5 bases short and J 4 bases short, with 17 bases between. CDR3 residues: CASSRVTSLVTGELFF. In nucleotides, the CDR3 is TGTGCCAGCAGCCGCGTTACTAGCTTAGTCACCGGGGAGCTGTTTTTT. Filled out from reference TRBV7-6 and TRBJ2-2, the complete variable domain reads GAGVSQSPRYKVTKRGQDVALRCDPISGHVSLYWYRQALGQGPEFLTYFNYEAQQDKSGLPNDRFSAERPEGSISTLTIQRTEQRDSAMYRCASSRVTSLVTGELFFGEGSRLTVL.

In this sample, this clone turned up once. V gene TRBV27 combines with J gene TRBJ2-1; 11 bases are a match to TRBD2. This CDR3 is built from 21 residues. V lost 0 bases, J lost 7 bases, and 20 bases stayed unmatched. The V gene's germline CDR1 is MNHEY and CDR2 SMNVEV (reference sequence). The CDR3 DNA is TGTGCCAGCAGTTTATCGACAGGGTTTACTAGCGGGAGAAGGGGTAGGAATGAGCAGTTCTTC. Residues: CASSLSTGFTSGRRGRNEQFF.

The V call is TRBV6-5, the J call TRBJ2-7; 7 nucleotides align to TRBD2. There are 15 residues in the CDR3. The ends lost 7 bases at V and 0 bases at J; junction bases unmatched: 9. Germline V gene data show CDR1 as MNHEY and CDR2 as SVGAGI. Written as DNA, the CDR3 is TGTGCCAGCACCCCTTCCGGGACTATCTCCTACGAGCAGTACTTC. This encodes CASTPSGTISYEQYF.

V usage is TRBV5-5 and J usage is TRBJ2-2; weak D call: TRBD2 (6 bases). This CDR3 comprises 16 residues. The V gene's germline CDR1 is SGHKS and CDR2 YYEKEE (reference sequence). Trimming left V 3 bases short and J 1 base short, with 13 bases between. CDR3 nucleotide sequence: TGTGCCAGCAGCTGGGGTGCGGGGAGGAACACCGGGGAGCTGTTTTTT. Translating it yields CASSWGAGRNTGELFF.

This clone came up a few times. The V gene is TRBV6-2 or TRBV6-3, the J gene TRBJ1-5, with TRBD1 identical over 8 bases. Trimming removed 5 bases from V and 10 bases from J; junction bases left unmatched: 10. The CDR3 has 14 residues. Germline values: CDR1 MNHEY, CDR2 SVGEGT. CDR3 loop: CASSGTGGWDPQHF. In DNA, the CDR3 is TGTGCCAGCAGTGGAACAGGGGGTTGGGACCCCCAGCATTTT.

V usage is TRBV5-1 and J usage is TRBJ1-2, with D possibly matching TRBD1 (5 bases). V was clipped by 2 bases and J by 9 bases, with 14 bases between them. Germline V gives CDR1 SGHRS, CDR2 YFSETQ. The CDR3 sequence is 13 residues long. CDR3 protein: CASSFRARGSYTF. The CDR3 coding sequence is TGCGCCAGCAGCTTCCGGGCTAGGGGAAGCTACACCTTC.

The genes are TRBV4-2 and TRBJ2-5, with D tentatively TRBD2 (6 bases). The CDR3 covers 16 residues. The V gene's germline CDR1 is LGHNA and CDR2 YNFKEQ. Trimming shortened V by 1 base and J by 2 bases, and 14 bases separated the two germline ends. CDR3 region: CASSQGVAVLQETQYF. In nucleotides, the CDR3 is TGTGCCAGCAGCCAAGGAGTAGCGGTCCTTCAAGAGACCCAGTACTTC.

CDR3 residues: CAWAYSRGASYEQYF. CDR3 coding DNA: TGTGCCTGGGCCTACTCGCGGGGGGCCTCCTACGAGCAGTACTTC. This sequence joins TRBV30 and TRBJ2-7; 8 bases fit TRBD2. The CDR3 spans 15 residues. Germline CDR1 is GTSNPN and CDR2 is SVGIG (reference sequence). V lost 5 bases, J lost 0 bases, and 9 bases stayed unmatched.

The rearrangement joins TRBV12-5 to TRBJ1-1; weak D call: TRBD1 (5 bases). The CDR3 consists of 22 residues. Germline V lookup: CDR1 LGHNT, CDR2 FRNRAP. V gave up 0 bases and J gave up 4 bases, with 33 bases separating them. The CDR3 bases are TGTGCTAGTGGTTTGGTATGGGCAGGGAGGAGGATGGACAAACTCACTAGCACTGAAGCTTTCTTT. As protein: CASGLVWAGRRMDKLTSTEAFF. The full variable domain, completed using reference TRBV12-5 and TRBJ1-1, is DARVTQTPRHKVTEMGQEVTMRCQPILGHNTVFWYRQTMMQGLELLAYFRNRAPLDDSGMPKDRFSAEMPDATLATLKIQPSEPRDSAVYFCASGLVWAGRRMDKLTSTEAFFGQGTRLTVV.

This sequence joins TRBV6-2 or TRBV6-3 and TRBJ2-6; weak D call: TRBD1 (5 bases). Germline V gene sequence: CDR1 MNHEY, CDR2 SVGEGT. The CDR3 covers 15 residues. V lost 0 bases to trimming and J lost 4 bases, with 7 bases between them. The CDR3 reads CASSYSKGGANVLTF. Written as DNA, the CDR3 is TGTGCCAGCAGTTACTCAAAGGGGGGGGCCAACGTCCTGACTTTC.